This T cell receptor beta chain was sequenced for a study of shared T cell receptors in the human thymus. CDR3 length: 16 residues. Germline CDR1 is MGHRA and CDR2 is YSYEKL. V was shortened by 0 bases and J by 7 bases, with 16 bases between the two germline ends. Sequenced by immunoSEQ multiplex PCR; TCRdb stores in-frame clones only, minus some. Found here are some 760,000 clones, around 85% of them singletons; the top ten hold more than 0.01%. This sample was also put to use in a study of human thymus T cells. From that report: Donors were healthy Finnish infants having corrective surgery for congenital heart defects. Thymus tissue for the work was resected from patients undergoing corrective heart surgery. What related research reported was that thymic repertoires overlapped highly among unrelated individuals.

The chain combines TRBV4-1 with TRBJ1-5; possibly TRBD1 for D (5 bases). The sample taken for sequencing was thymocytes. This clonotype was sampled from a girl in the first two years of life with a congenital heart defect. CDR3 sequence: CASSQDLVRGFQPQHF. The CDR3 nucleotides are TGCGCCAGCAGCCAAGATTTGGTCCGGGGGTTCCAGCCCCAGCATTTT.